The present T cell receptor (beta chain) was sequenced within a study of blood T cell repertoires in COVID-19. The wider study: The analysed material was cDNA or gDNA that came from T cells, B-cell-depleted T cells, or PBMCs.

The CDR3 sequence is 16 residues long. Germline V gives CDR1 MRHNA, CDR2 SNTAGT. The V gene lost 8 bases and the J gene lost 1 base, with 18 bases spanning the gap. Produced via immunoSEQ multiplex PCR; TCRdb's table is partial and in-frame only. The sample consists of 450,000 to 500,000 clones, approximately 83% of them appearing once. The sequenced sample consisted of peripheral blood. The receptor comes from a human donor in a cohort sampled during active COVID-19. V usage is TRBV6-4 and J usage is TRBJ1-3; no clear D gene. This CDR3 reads CASSIPKTRSGNTIYF. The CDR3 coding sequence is TGTGCCAGCTCCATCCCAAAGACGAGGTCTGGAAACACCATATATTTT.